A single sample gave rise to the 20 T cell receptor beta chains below, sequenced in a study of cytomegalovirus exposure and HLA in healthy donors. Amplification used 60 Vbeta primers and 13 Jbeta primers. TCRdb's table, derived via immunoSEQ multiplex PCR, lists solely in-frame clones and lacks some. The repertoire holds about 140,000 clones, about three quarters seen once, with approximately 6.3% in the top ten. Input material: PBMCs. The receptors originated from a man between 35 and 55 years old in good health and CMV-seropositive.

The rearrangement joins TRBV7-2 to TRBJ2-1; TRBD2 is a possible D gene (5 bases). With 4 bases removed from V and 12 bases from J, the gap between germline ends came to 13 bases. CDR3 length equals 12 residues. The germline CDR1 and CDR2 sequences are SGHTA and FQGNSA. The CDR3 loop reads CASSSLALGQFF. DNA of the CDR3: TGTGCCAGCAGCTCCTTAGCGTTAGGGCAGTTCTTC.

The chain combines TRBV11-2 with TRBJ2-7; 9 positions agree with TRBD1. This CDR3 spans 14 amino acids. The V gene end was trimmed by 5 bases and the J gene end by 4 bases; junction bases not matched to a gene: 6. From germline, CDR1 is SGHAT and CDR2 FQNNGV. This CDR3 reads CASSPSTGGYEQYF. CDR3 nucleotide sequence: TGTGCCAGCAGCCCCTCGACAGGGGGATACGAGCAGTACTTC.

This clone was observed a handful of times. The J gene is TRBJ1-1, the V gene TRBV11-2, with D maybe TRBD1 (6 bases). Trimming pared 5 bases from V and 7 bases from J, leaving 17 bases between. The CDR3 totals 14 residues. Germline V gene lookup returns CDR1 SGHAT and CDR2 FQNNGV. The CDR3 loop is CASSPTNRVNEAFF. The DNA of the CDR3 is TGTGCCAGCAGCCCAACAAACAGGGTAAATGAAGCTTTCTTT.

This clone was found a few times. The genes are TRBV9 and TRBJ2-4; 9 bases are a match to TRBD1. Germline CDR1 and CDR2: SGDLS and YYNGEE. The CDR3 extends over 16 amino acids. Trimming at V came to 4 bases and at J to 1 base, leaving 6 bases not matched to a gene. The CDR3 region has the DNA TGTGCCAGCAGCCCGGGACAGGGTACGGCCAAAAACATTCAGTACTTC. Translating it yields CASSPGQGTAKNIQYF. Using reference TRBV9 and TRBJ2-4 for the parts outside the CDR3, the full variable domain is DSGVTQTPKHLITATGQRVTLRCSPRSGDLSVYWYQQSLDQGLQFLIQYYNGEERAKGNILERFSAQQFPDLHSELNLSSLELGDSALYFCASSPGQGTAKNIQYFGAGTRLSVL.

The chain uses TRBV2 and TRBJ2-3; perhaps TRBD2 as D (5 bases). CDR1 and CDR2 (germline): SNHLY, FYNNEI. V was pared by 11 bases and J by 0 bases, with 12 bases between. The length of the CDR3 is 13 residues. The CDR3 sequence is CACWTGSTDTQYF. The CDR3 region has the DNA TGTGCCTGCTGGACGGGAAGCACAGATACGCAGTATTTT.

V gene TRBV29-1 combines with J gene TRBJ1-2, with 10 bases matching TRBD1. Per germline, CDR1 SQVTM and CDR2 ANQGSEA. V trimming: 3 bases; J trimming: 6 bases; junction bases outside the gene matches: 1. The length of the CDR3 is 12 residues. The CDR3 reads CSVDGTGDGYTF. Written as DNA, the CDR3 is TGCAGCGTTGACGGGACAGGGGATGGCTACACCTTC.

This clone was counted once. The chain couples TRBV5-6 to TRBJ1-3; D gene ambiguous. Trimming pared 1 base from V and 0 bases from J, leaving 11 bases between. The CDR3 spans 16 residues. In germline, CDR1 is SGHDT, CDR2 YYEEEE. The CDR3 coding sequence is TGTGCCAGCAGCTTGCGAGGGCTCGACTCTGGAAACACCATATATTTT. Translation: CASSLRGLDSGNTIYF.

The J gene is TRBJ2-7, the V gene TRBV5-1; the D is unclear. The CDR3 loop spans 15 amino acids. Per the germline V gene, CDR1 is SGHRS and CDR2 is YFSETQ. Trimming took off 3 bases at V and 2 bases at J, with 15 bases between the two ends. CDR3 coding DNA: TGCGCCAGCAGCTCGGGTGCTAGTTTCCCCTACGAGCAGTACTTC. Translated, it gives CASSSGASFPYEQYF.

The chain carries TRBV5-6 and TRBJ1-2; the D is unclear. Between the trimmed V and J ends, which lost 4 bases and 8 bases, there was a span of 18 bases. Germline V gene lookup returns CDR1 SGHDT and CDR2 YYEEEE. The CDR3 consists of 14 residues. In nucleotides, the CDR3 is TGTGCCAGCAGCCCGGGAGGTCCAGAAAACGGCTACACCTTC. Translated: CASSPGGPENGYTF.

This clone was picked up a small number of times. The CDR3 DNA reads as TGTGCCAGCAGCCGCCTTATAGCGGACTTCACCGGGGAGCTGTTTTTT. The encoded protein is CASSRLIADFTGELFF. The chain links TRBV11-3 to TRBJ2-2; D perhaps matches TRBD2 (6 bases). Germline V gives CDR1 SGHNT, CDR2 YENEEA. V shed 5 bases and J shed 4 bases, with 17 bases lying between them. This CDR3 is built from 16 residues.

This clone was observed a single time. This chain uses TRBV6-5 with TRBJ2-7; perhaps TRBD1 as D (6 bases). This CDR3 is built from 15 residues. The germline V gene has CDR1 MNHEY and CDR2 SVGAGI. Between the trimmed V and J ends, which lost 4 bases and 0 bases, there was a span of 13 bases. The CDR3 spells CASSWTETNSYEQYF. The DNA of the CDR3 is TGTGCCAGCAGTTGGACAGAGACGAACTCCTACGAGCAGTACTTC.

The chain carries TRBV5-1 and TRBJ2-7, with a possible D match to TRBD1 (5 bases). The CDR3 sequence is 13 residues long. Per the germline V gene, CDR1 is SGHRS and CDR2 is YFSETQ. V lost 0 bases, J lost 7 bases, and 11 bases lay in between. The CDR3 is CASSLEAGPEQYF. The CDR3 DNA is TGCGCCAGCAGCTTGGAGGCAGGGCCTGAGCAGTACTTC.

The rearrangement uses TRBV7-2 and TRBJ2-7; 7 bases are shared with TRBD2. Germline V lookup: CDR1 SGHTA, CDR2 FQGNSA. Germline trimming cut 0 bases from V and 2 bases from J; bases unmatched to any gene: 7. CDR3 length: 16 amino acids. CDR3 coding DNA: TGTGCCAGCAGCTTAGCTGGCATAGCGGGCGCCTACGAGCAGTACTTC. Its protein product is CASSLAGIAGAYEQYF. Using reference TRBV7-2 and TRBJ2-7 for the parts outside the CDR3, the full variable domain is GAGVSQSPSNKVTEKGKDVELRCDPISGHTALYWYRQSLGQGLEFLIYFQGNSAPDKSGLPSDRFSAERTGGSVSTLTIQRTQQEDSAVYLCASSLAGIAGAYEQYFGPGTRLTVT.

This clone was counted between two and nine times. The genes are TRBV9 and TRBJ1-1; maybe TRBD1 (5 bases). Germline V gene lookup returns CDR1 SGDLS and CDR2 YYNGEE. The V and J ends lost 0 bases and 4 bases respectively, with 7 bases between them. The CDR3 sequence is 13 residues long. The CDR3 bases are TGTGCCAGCAGCGTAGAGGGGTTCACTGAAGCTTTCTTT. It encodes CASSVEGFTEAFF.

On this clone itself: A read error may account for a junction end that differs from germline. The gene calls are TRBV6-5 and TRBJ1-6; D unresolved. Germline loops: CDR1 MNHEY, CDR2 SVGAGI. The CDR3 runs to 11 residues. CDR3 DNA: TGTGCCAGCAGGGAGGGAGGTCGCCTAATCTTT. Residues: CASREGGRLIF.

This chain connects TRBV6-1 to TRBJ2-5, with D possibly being TRBD2 (5 bases). The CDR3 runs 14 residues. With 6 bases removed from V and 1 base from J, the gap between germline ends came to 12 bases. CDR1 is MNHNS, CDR2 SASEGT, per germline. CDR3 DNA: TGTGCCAGCAGGTATACCGGGGTCCAAGAGACCCAGTACTTC. Translation: CASRYTGVQETQYF.

The chain's CDR3 is CASSLRQGLTNTGELFF. CDR3 sequence (DNA): TGTGCCAGCAGCCTTCGACAGGGGCTAACGAACACCGGGGAGCTGTTTTTT. The chain is built from TRBV4-2 and TRBJ2-2, with 8 bases lining up with TRBD1. Germline V gene lookup returns CDR1 LGHNA and CDR2 YNFKEQ. This CDR3 has 17 amino acids. V lost 4 bases and J lost 0; bases outside the gene matches: 7.

The chain uses TRBV5-4 and TRBJ1-5; D is uncertain. The CDR3 runs to 13 residues. Germline CDR1 is SGHNT and CDR2 is YYREEE (reference sequence). Trimming took 3 bases from V and 4 from J, leaving 8 bases between them. The CDR3, as DNA: TGTGCCAGCAGCTGGGGAGAAAATCAGCCCCAGCATTTT. Residues: CASSWGENQPQHF.

The chain joins TRBV18 to TRBJ1-1, with 7 bases matching TRBD1. Germline CDR1 is KGHSH and CDR2 is LQKENI. Unmatched junction bases numbered 4, after V lost 1 base and J lost 5 bases. The CDR3 covers 14 residues. The CDR3, as DNA: TGTGCCAGCTCACCACAAAAACAGGGGACTGAAGCTTTCTTT. Translating it yields CASSPQKQGTEAFF.

V gene TRBV6-5 combines with J gene TRBJ2-7; 9 bases match TRBD2. Trimming removed 2 bases from V and 0 bases from J; junction bases left unmatched: 2. Germline V gene lookup returns CDR1 MNHEY and CDR2 SVGAGI. This CDR3 is built from 15 residues. CDR3 protein: CASSYRREGSYEQYF. The CDR3 DNA reads TGTGCCAGCAGTTACAGGCGGGAGGGCTCCTACGAGCAGTACTTC.